Sequencing of this T cell receptor (beta chain) was carried out in a study of cytomegalovirus exposure and HLA in healthy donors. Study information: Previous work identified roughly 120 million unique TCR beta sequences from 150 million to 200 million T cells.

The PCR employed 60 Vbeta primers together with 13 Jbeta primers. The table came from immunoSEQ multiplex PCR; TCRdb's copy has only in-frame clones and leaves some out. The table has fewer than 150,000 clones, roughly 80% seen once; the top ten hold less than 1.5%. This receptor was obtained from a female donor in good health and CMV-seronegative. Sequencing was carried out using PBMCs.

CDR3 DNA sequence: TGTGCCAGCAGCTTGGGCGGGGGACGGAACTATGGCTACACCTTC. Its translation: CASSLGGGRNYGYTF. This sequence joins TRBV5-5 and TRBJ1-2; D may be TRBD1 (5 bases). The CDR3 length is 15 residues. V was pared by 0 bases and J by 2 bases, with 11 bases between. The germline V gene encodes CDR1 SGHKS and CDR2 YYEKEE (reference sequence).